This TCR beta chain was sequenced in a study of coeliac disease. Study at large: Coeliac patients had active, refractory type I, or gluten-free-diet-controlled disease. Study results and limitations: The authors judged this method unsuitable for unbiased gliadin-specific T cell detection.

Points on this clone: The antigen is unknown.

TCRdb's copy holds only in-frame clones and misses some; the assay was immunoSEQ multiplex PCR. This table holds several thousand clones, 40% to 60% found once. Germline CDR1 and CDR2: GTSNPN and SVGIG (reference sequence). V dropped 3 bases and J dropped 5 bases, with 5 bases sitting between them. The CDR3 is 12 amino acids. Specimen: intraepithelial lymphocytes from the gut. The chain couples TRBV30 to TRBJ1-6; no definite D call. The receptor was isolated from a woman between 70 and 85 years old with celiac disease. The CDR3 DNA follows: TGTGCCTGGAGCCGCGATAATTCACCCCTCCACTTT. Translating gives CAWSRDNSPLHF.